This record covers a single T cell receptor beta chain. The CDR3 sequence is 12 residues long. Per the germline V gene, CDR1 is SGHDT and CDR2 is YYEEEE. The germline V and J ends were trimmed by 4 bases and 5 bases, with 4 bases remaining between them. Under the authors' procedure: Quantification of nucleated cells was approximated via reference gene primer amplification. Profiling relied on immunoSEQ multiplex PCR, and the TCRdb table lists in-frame clones only, not all of them. Clone size and V and J calls were adopted from that table, with D and trimming inferred from the DNA. The table lists about 280,000 clones, roughly nine tenths of them singletons. The data originate from a study of blood T cell repertoires in COVID-19.

This clonotype was obtained from a man aged 35-49 years with active or convalescent COVID-19. Specimen: peripheral blood. The chain uses TRBV5-6 and TRBJ1-6; D is unclear. The DNA for the CDR3 is TGTGCCAGCAGCCGAGATAATTCACCCCTCCACTTT. As protein: CASSRDNSPLHF.